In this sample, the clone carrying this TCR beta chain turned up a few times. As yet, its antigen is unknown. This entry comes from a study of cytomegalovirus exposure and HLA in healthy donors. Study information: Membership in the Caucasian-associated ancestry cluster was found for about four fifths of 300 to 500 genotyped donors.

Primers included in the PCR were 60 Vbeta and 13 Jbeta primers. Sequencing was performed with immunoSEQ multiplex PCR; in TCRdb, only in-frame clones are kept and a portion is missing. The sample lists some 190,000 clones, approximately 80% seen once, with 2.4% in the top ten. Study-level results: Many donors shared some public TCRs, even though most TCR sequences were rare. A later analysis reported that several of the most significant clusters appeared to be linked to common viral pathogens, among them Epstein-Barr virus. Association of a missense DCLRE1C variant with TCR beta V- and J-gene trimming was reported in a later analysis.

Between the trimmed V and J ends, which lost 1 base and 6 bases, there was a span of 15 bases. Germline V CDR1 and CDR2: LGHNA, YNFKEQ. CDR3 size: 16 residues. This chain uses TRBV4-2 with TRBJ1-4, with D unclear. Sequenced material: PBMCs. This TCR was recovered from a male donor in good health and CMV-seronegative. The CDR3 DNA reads TGTGCCAGCAGCCAAGTAATTGATGACCTAGATGAAAAACTGTTTTTT. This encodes CASSQVIDDLDEKLFF.